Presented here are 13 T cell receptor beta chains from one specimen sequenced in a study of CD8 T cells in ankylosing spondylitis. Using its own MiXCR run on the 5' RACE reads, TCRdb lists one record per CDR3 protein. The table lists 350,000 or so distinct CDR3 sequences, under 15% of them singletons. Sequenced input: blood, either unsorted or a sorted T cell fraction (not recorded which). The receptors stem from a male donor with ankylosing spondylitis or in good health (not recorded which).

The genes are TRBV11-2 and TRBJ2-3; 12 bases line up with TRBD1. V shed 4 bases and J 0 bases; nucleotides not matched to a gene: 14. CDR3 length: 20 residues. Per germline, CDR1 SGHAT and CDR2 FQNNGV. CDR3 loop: CASSSRGQGASYTSTDTQYF. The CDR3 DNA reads TGTGCCAGCAGCTCCAGGGGACAGGGGGCGAGTTATACTAGCACAGATACGCAGTATTTT.

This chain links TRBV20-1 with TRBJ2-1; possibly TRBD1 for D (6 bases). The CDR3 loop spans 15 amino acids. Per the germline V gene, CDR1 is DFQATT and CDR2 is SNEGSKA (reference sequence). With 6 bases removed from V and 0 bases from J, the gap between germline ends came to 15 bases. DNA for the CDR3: TGCAGTGCGGACCCAGGGGTCCGCTCCTACAATGAGCAGTTCTTC. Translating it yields CSADPGVRSYNEQFF.

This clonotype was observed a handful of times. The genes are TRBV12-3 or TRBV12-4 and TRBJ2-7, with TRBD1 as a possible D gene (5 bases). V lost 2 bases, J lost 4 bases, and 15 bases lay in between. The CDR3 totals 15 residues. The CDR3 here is CASSLKGRHVYEQYF. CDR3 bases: TGTGCCAGCAGTTTAAAGGGGCGCCACGTTTACGAGCAGTACTTC.

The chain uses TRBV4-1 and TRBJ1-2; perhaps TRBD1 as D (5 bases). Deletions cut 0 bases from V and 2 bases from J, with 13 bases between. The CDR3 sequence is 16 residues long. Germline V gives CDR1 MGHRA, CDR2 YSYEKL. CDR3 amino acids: CASSQEAGLSNYGYTF. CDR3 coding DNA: TGCGCCAGCAGCCAAGAGGCGGGGCTGAGCAACTATGGCTACACCTTC.

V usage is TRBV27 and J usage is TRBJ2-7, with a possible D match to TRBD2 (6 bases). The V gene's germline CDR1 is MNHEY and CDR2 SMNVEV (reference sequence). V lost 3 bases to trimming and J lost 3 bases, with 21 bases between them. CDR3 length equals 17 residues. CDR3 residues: CASSFKSAGTTGYEQYF. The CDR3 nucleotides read TGTGCCAGCAGTTTCAAGTCAGCGGGCACTACAGGCTACGAGCAGTACTTC.

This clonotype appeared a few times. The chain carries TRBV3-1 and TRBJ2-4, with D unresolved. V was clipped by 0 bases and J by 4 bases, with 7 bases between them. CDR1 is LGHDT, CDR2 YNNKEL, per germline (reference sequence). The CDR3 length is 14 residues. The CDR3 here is CASSQDNHKNIQYF. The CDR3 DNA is TGTGCCAGCAGCCAAGATAACCATAAAAACATTCAGTACTTC.

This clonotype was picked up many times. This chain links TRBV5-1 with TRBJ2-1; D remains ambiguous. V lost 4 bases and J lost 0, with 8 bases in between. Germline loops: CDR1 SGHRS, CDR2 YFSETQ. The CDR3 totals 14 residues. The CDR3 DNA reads TGCGCCAGCAGCCCCGCTAACTCCTACAATGAGCAGTTCTTC. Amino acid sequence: CASSPANSYNEQFF. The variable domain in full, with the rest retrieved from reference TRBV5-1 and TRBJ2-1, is KAGVTQTPRYLIKTRGQQVTLSCSPISGHRSVSWYQQTPGQGLQFLFEYFSETQRNKGNFPGRFSGRQFSNSRSEMNVSTLELGDSALYLCASSPANSYNEQFFGPGTRLTVL.

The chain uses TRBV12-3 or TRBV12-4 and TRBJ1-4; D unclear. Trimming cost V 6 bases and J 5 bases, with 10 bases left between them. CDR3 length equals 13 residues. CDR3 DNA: TGTGCCAGCAGGCTCCAGATGAATGAAAAACTGTTTTTT. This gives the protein CASRLQMNEKLFF.

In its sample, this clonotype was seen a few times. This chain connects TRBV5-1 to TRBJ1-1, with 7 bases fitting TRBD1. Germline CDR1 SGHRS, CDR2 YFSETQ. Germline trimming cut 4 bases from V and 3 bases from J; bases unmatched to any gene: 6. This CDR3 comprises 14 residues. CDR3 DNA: TGCGCCAGCAGCAGGGGACAGACTTACACTGAAGCTTTCTTT. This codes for CASSRGQTYTEAFF.

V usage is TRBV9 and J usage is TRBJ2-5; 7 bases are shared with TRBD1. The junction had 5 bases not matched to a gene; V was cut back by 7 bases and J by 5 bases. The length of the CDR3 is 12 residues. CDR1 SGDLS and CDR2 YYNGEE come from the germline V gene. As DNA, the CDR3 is TGTGCCAGCTCAACAGGGGAGGAGACCCAGTACTTC. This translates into CASSTGEETQYF.

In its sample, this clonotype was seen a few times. Here the CDR3 reads CASSTGLVEGNEQFF. CDR3 coding DNA: TGTGCCAGCAGCACCGGACTAGTGGAGGGGAATGAGCAGTTCTTC. This chain connects TRBV7-2 to TRBJ2-1, with 7 positions matching TRBD2. Germline CDR1 reads SGHTA; CDR2 reads FQGNSA. Losses at the gene ends were 5 bases for V and 7 bases for J; bases not matched to a gene: 11. CDR3 length equals 15 residues.

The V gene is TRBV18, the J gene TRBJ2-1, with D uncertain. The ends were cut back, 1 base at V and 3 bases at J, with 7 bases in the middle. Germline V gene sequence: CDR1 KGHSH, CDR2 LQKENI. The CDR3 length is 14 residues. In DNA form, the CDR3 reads TGTGCCAGCTCACCACGGGCCGACTACAATGAGCAGTTCTTC. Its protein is CASSPRADYNEQFF.

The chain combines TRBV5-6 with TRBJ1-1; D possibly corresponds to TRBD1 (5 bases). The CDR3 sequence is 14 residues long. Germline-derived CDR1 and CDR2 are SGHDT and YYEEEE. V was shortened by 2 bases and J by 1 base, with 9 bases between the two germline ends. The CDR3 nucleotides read TGTGCCAGCAGCTTCCCTGACAGGAACACTGAAGCTTTCTTT. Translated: CASSFPDRNTEAFF.